What follows describes a single T cell receptor (beta chain). Its target is not known. One tube held mixed TRB-A and TRB-B primer pools for touch-down PCR. TCRdb reprocessed the multiplex PCR reads and reports one entry per CDR3 protein, with no DNA. The table gives approximately 4,900 distinct CDR3 sequences; the top ten clones make up approximately 55% of it. The sample comes from a study of T cell clusters in autoimmune cytopenias. TRB amplification used around 260 ng of peripheral blood genomic DNA. The CDR3 extends over 15 amino acids. General study findings and limits: Comparing secondary cytopenia with chronic lymphocytic leukemia showed no cluster-lack signature, apparently masked by lymphoma repertoire. Healthy donors had approximately 3.3-fold more exclusive TRB clusters than active autoimmune hepatitis patients. TRB repertoire shifts in secondary cytopenia and chronic lymphocytic leukemia mostly reflected lymphoma, not autoimmunity.

This sample was shared with a second study, whose subject was T cell repertoires in aging, cancer and after chemotherapy. As that study records: In hematological cancer patients, infiltrated lymphoid organs may have impaired thymic emigration or peripheral T cell expansion.

The specimen was peripheral blood. This sequence joins TRBV12-3 or TRBV12-4 and TRBJ2-1; TCRdb proposes TRBD1, but this gene call is untestable without DNA. The TCR originated in a human donor with chronic lymphocytic leukemia. The donor label of this sample is uncertain. The CDR3 is CASTTSAGRYNEQFF.